This T cell receptor beta chain derives from a study of identical twins. General study findings and limits: Twin-shared out-of-frame alpha sequences were enriched for low generation probability. One should note that invariant MAIT and iNKT cells could partly confound zero-insertion analyses.

This clonotype was seen repeatedly, ten times or more. Its cognate antigen is unknown. A universal primer site arose from template switching, and cDNA bore unique molecular identifiers. TCRdb called the 5' RACE reads again in MiXCR, with one record for every CDR3 protein. The sample includes some 100,000 distinct CDR3 sequences, 5.5% to 7% of them seen just once. The CDR3 spans 17 residues. V shed 0 bases, J shed 1 base, and the junction held 6 bases outside the gene matches. Germline CDR1 is GTSNPN and CDR2 is SVGIG (reference sequence). Sequencing input: memory T cells sorted from blood. This sequence joins TRBV30 and TRBJ2-5, with TRBD1 matching 12 bases. The receptor's source is a woman aged 50 to 65 in good health. The CDR3 DNA is TGTGCCTGGAGTGTAGGGGGGACAGGGGGCTTCCAAGAGACCCAGTACTTC. The encoded protein is CAWSVGGTGGFQETQYF.